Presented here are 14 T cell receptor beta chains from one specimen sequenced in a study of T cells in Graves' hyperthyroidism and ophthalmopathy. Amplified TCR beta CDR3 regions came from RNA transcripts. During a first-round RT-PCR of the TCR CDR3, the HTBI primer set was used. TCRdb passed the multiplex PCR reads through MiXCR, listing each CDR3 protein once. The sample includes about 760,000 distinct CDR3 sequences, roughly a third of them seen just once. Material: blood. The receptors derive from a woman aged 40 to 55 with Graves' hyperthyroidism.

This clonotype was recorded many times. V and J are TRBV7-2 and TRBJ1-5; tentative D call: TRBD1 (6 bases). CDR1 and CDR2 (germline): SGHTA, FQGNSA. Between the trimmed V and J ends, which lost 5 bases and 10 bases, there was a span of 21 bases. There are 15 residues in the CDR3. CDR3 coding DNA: TGTGCCAGCAGCAAAACCGGGACACCAACGAAACCCCAGCATTTT. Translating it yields CASSKTGTPTKPQHF.

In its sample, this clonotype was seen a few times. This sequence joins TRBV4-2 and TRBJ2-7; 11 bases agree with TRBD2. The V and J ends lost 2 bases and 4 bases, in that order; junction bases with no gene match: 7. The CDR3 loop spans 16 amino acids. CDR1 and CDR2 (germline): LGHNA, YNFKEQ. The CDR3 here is CASSQQLSGGAYEQYF. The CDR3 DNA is TGTGCCAGCAGCCAACAACTTAGCGGGGGGGCTTACGAGCAGTACTTC.

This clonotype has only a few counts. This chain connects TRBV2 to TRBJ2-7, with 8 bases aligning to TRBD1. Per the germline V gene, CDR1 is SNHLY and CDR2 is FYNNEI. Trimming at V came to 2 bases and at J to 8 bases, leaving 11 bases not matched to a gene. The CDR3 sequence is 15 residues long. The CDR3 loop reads CASSEPGQGLSQQYF. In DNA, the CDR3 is TGTGCCAGCAGTGAACCAGGACAGGGTCTTTCCCAGCAGTACTTC. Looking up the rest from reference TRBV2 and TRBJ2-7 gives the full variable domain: EPEVTQTPSHQVTQMGQEVILRCVPISNHLYFYWYRQILGQKVEFLVSFYNNEISEKSEIFDDQFSVERPDGSNFTLKIRSTKLEDSAMYFCASSEPGQGLSQQYFGPGTRLTVT.

The CDR3: CASSQGTSDETQYF. The CDR3 nucleotides read TGCGCCAGCAGCCAAGGGACTAGCGATGAGACCCAGTACTTC. V is TRBV4-3 and J is TRBJ2-5, with 9 bases aligning to TRBD2. Germline V CDR1 and CDR2: LGHNA, YSLEER. The CDR3 consists of 14 residues. Unmatched junction bases numbered 2, after V lost 1 base and J lost 5 bases.

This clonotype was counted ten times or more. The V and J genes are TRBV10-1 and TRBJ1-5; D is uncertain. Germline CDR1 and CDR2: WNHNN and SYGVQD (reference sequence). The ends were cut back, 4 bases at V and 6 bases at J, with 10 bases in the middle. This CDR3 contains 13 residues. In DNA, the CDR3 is TGCGCCAGCAGTGCCAAGGGCAGTCAGCCCCAGCATTTT. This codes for CASSAKGSQPQHF.

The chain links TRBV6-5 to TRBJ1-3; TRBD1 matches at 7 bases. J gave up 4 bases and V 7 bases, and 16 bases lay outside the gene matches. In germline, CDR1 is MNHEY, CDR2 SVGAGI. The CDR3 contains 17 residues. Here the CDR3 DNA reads TGTGCCAGCAAATTTCCCGTGGGACAGAAGCAAGGAAACACCATATATTTT. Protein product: CASKFPVGQKQGNTIYF.

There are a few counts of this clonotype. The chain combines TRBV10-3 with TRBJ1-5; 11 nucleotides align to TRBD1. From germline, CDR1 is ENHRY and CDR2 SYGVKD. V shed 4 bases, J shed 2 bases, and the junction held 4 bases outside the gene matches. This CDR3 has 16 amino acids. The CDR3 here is CAISGGQGAGNQPQHF. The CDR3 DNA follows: TGTGCCATCAGTGGCGGACAGGGGGCAGGCAATCAGCCCCAGCATTTT.

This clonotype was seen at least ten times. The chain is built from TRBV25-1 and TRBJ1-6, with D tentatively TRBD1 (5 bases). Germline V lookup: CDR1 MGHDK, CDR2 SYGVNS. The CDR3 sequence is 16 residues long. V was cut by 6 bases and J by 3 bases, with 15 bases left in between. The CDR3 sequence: CASRSEARGYNSPLHF. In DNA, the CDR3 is TGTGCCAGCAGGAGTGAAGCAAGGGGCTATAATTCACCCCTCCACTTT. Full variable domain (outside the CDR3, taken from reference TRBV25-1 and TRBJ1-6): EADIYQTPRYLVIGTGKKITLECSQTMGHDKMYWYQQDPGMELHLIHYSYGVNSTEKGDLSSESTVSRIRTEHFPLTLESARPSHTSQYLCASRSEARGYNSPLHFGNGTRLTVT.

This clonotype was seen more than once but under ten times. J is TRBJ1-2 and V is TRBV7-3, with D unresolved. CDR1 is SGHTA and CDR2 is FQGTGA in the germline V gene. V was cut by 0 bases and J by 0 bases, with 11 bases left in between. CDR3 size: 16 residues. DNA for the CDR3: TGTGCCAGCAGCTTAACGTGGCTCTACCCTAACTATGGCTACACCTTC. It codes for CASSLTWLYPNYGYTF.

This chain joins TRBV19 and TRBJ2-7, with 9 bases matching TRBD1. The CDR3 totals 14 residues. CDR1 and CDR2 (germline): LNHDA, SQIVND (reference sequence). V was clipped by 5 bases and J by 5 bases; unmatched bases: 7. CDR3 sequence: CASSLDRGRNEQYF. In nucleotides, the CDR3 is TGTGCCAGTAGTCTCGACAGGGGGAGGAACGAGCAGTACTTC.

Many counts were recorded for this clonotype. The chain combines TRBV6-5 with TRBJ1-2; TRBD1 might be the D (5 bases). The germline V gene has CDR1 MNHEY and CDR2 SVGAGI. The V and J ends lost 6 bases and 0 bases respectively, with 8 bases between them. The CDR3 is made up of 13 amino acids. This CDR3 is CASRTDSNYGYTF. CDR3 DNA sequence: TGTGCCAGCAGGACAGACTCTAACTATGGCTACACCTTC.

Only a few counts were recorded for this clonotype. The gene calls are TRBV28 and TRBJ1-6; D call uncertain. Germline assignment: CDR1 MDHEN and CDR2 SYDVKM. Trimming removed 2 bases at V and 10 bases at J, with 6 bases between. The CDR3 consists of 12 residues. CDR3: CASSLDESPLHF. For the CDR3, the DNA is TGTGCCAGCAGTTTAGACGAGTCACCCCTCCACTTT. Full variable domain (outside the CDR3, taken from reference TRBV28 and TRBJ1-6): DVKVTQSSRYLVKRTGEKVFLECVQDMDHENMFWYRQDPGLGLRLIYFSYDVKMKEKGDIPEGYSVSREKKERFSLILESASTNQTSMYLCASSLDESPLHFGNGTRLTVT.

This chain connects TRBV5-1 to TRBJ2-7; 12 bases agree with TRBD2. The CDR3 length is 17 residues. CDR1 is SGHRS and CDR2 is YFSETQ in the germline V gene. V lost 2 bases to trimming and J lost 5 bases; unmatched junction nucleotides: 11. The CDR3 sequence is CASSFPRTSGKIHEQYF. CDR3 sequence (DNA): TGCGCCAGCAGCTTCCCCAGGACTAGCGGGAAAATCCACGAGCAGTACTTC.

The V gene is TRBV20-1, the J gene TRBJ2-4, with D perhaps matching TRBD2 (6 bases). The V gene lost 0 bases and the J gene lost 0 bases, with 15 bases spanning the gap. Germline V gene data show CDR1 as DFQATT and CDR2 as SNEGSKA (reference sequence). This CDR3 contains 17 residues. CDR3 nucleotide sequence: TGCAGTGCTAGAGAATGGAGGGAATCCCTAGCCAAAAACATTCAGTACTTC. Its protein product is CSAREWRESLAKNIQYF.